Below are 18 T cell receptor beta chains sequenced from a single sample in a study of blood T cell repertoires in COVID-19. Some clones are missing from TCRdb's copy, which holds only in-frame ones; the method was immunoSEQ multiplex PCR. The sample contains a few hundred thousand clones, approximately 90% of which appear only once. What was sequenced was PBMCs or T cells enriched from blood (not recorded which). These receptors came from a woman aged 25-40 years who had recovered from COVID-19.

The gene calls are TRBV4-2 and TRBJ1-6; no reliable D call. The V and J ends lost 4 bases and 8 bases respectively, with 18 bases between them. CDR1 is LGHNA, CDR2 YNFKEQ, per germline. The CDR3 has 16 amino acids. The CDR3 DNA reads TGTGCCAGCAGCCCCAAGTCCCGGGTTCTGGATTCACCCCTCCACTTT. Translated: CASSPKSRVLDSPLHF.

The chain couples TRBV2 to TRBJ2-1; 10 bases match TRBD1. With 5 bases clipped from V and 6 bases from J, the junction kept 1 base outside the gene matches. This CDR3 spans 13 amino acids. CDR1 and CDR2 (germline): SNHLY, FYNNEI. The CDR3 nucleotides read TGTGCCAGCAGTCGGACAGGGGGCAATGAGCAGTTCTTC. Translation gives CASSRTGGNEQFF.

This clone was picked up one time. The chain combines TRBV30 with TRBJ1-1; D is unresolved. The germline V and J ends were trimmed by 2 bases and 2 bases, with 9 bases remaining between them. The CDR3 spans 13 residues. Germline V CDR1 and CDR2: GTSNPN, SVGIG (reference sequence). This chain's CDR3 is CAWSPRGNTEAFF. The CDR3 nucleotides are TGTGCCTGGAGTCCTCGGGGTAACACTGAAGCTTTCTTT.

The chain links TRBV19 to TRBJ2-3, with D tentatively TRBD1 (6 bases). The CDR3 contains 15 residues. Trimming cost V 5 bases and J 4 bases, with 16 bases left between them. Germline assignment: CDR1 LNHDA and CDR2 SQIVND (reference sequence). The CDR3 loop reads CASSSVQGFSDTQYF. The CDR3 DNA sequence: TGTGCCAGTAGTTCCGTACAGGGTTTCTCAGATACGCAGTATTTT.

This rearrangement joins TRBV27 to TRBJ2-3, with 11 bases aligning to TRBD1. Germline CDR1 MNHEY, CDR2 SMNVEV (reference sequence). This CDR3 has 17 amino acids. V was clipped by 6 bases and J by 6 bases; unmatched bases: 14. CDR3 sequence (DNA): TGTGCCAGCAGACACGGACAGGGGGCGCGGGGGGAGGATACGCAGTATTTT. Translating it yields CASRHGQGARGEDTQYF.

The J gene is TRBJ2-3, the V gene TRBV29-1; D uncertain. The CDR3 has 11 residues. CDR1 and CDR2 (germline): SQVTM, ANQGSEA. V was shortened by 8 bases and J by 4 bases, with 10 bases between the two germline ends. The CDR3 DNA reads as TGCAGCTCTCATCAGGCAGATACGCAGTATTTT. It is translated as CSSHQADTQYF.

The V call is TRBV3-1 (or the pseudogene TRBV3-2), the J call TRBJ2-1; 9 bases line up with TRBD2. The CDR3 extends over 13 amino acids. Germline CDR1 is LGHDT and CDR2 is YNNKEL (reference sequence). The V segment lost 8 bases and the J segment 7 bases; nucleotides outside the gene matches: 6. DNA for the CDR3: TGTGCCAGCTCCGGGACTAGCTTGAATGAGCAGTTCTTC. This gives the protein CASSGTSLNEQFF.

This chain connects TRBV6-2 or TRBV6-3 to TRBJ2-7, with D perhaps TRBD1 (6 bases). This CDR3 comprises 15 residues. V gave up 2 bases and J gave up 2 bases, with 13 bases separating them. CDR1 and CDR2 from the germline V gene are MNHEY and SVGEGT. The CDR3 nucleotides are TGTGCCAGCAGTTACAAGGGGGTGATTGCCTACGAGCAGTACTTC. Translation gives CASSYKGVIAYEQYF.

The chain links TRBV7-2 to TRBJ2-2; no reliable D call. V shed 2 bases and J shed 0 bases, with 10 bases lying between them. The CDR3 length is 16 residues. From germline, CDR1 is SGHTA and CDR2 FQGNSA. CDR3 residues: CASSLFEKTNTGELFF. CDR3 sequence (DNA): TGTGCCAGCAGCTTATTCGAGAAAACGAACACCGGGGAGCTGTTTTTT. Full variable domain (remainder filled in from reference TRBV7-2 and TRBJ2-2): GAGVSQSPSNKVTEKGKDVELRCDPISGHTALYWYRQSLGQGLEFLIYFQGNSAPDKSGLPSDRFSAERTGGSVSTLTIQRTQQEDSAVYLCASSLFEKTNTGELFFGEGSRLTVL.

The chain recombines TRBV7-3 with TRBJ1-2, with 7 bases fitting TRBD1. Germline trimming cut 6 bases from V and 3 bases from J; bases unmatched to any gene: 4. The germline CDR1 and CDR2 sequences are SGHTA and FQGTGA. The CDR3 is 13 amino acids. Here the CDR3 reads CASSFTGDYGYTF. Written as DNA, the CDR3 is TGTGCCAGCAGTTTTACAGGGGACTATGGCTACACCTTC.

This chain connects TRBV6-2 or TRBV6-3 to TRBJ2-3, with 9 bases identical to TRBD2. The V gene end was trimmed by 5 bases and the J gene end by 3 bases; junction bases not matched to a gene: 9. The CDR3 loop spans 16 amino acids. In germline, CDR1 is MNHEY, CDR2 SVGEGT. The CDR3 region has the DNA TGTGCCAGCAGTGGACTTAGCGGGAGAGGGACAGATACGCAGTATTTT. Amino acids: CASSGLSGRGTDTQYF.

In this sample, this clone turned up once. CDR3 coding DNA: TGTGCCAGCAGGGCCAGCCGAGGAGGGAACACTGAAGCTTTCTTT. It specifies CASRASRGGNTEAFF. V is TRBV6-5 and J is TRBJ1-1; D remains unclear. V gave up 6 bases and J gave up 1 base, with 15 bases separating them. CDR3 length: 15 residues. Germline assignment: CDR1 MNHEY and CDR2 SVGAGI.

The chain combines TRBV28 with TRBJ2-3; 9 bases fit TRBD1. The germline CDR1 and CDR2 sequences are MDHEN and SYDVKM. With V trimmed by 6 bases and J by 6 bases, 10 bases remained unmatched. The CDR3 consists of 15 residues. CDR3 nucleotides: TGTGCCAGCAGCTCGATACAGGGGGCATGGGATACGCAGTATTTT. This encodes CASSSIQGAWDTQYF.

This chain links TRBV29-1 with TRBJ2-7, with D maybe TRBD2 (6 bases). V was shortened by 2 bases and J by 2 bases, with 13 bases between the two germline ends. From germline, CDR1 is SQVTM and CDR2 ANQGSEA. The length of the CDR3 is 14 residues. CDR3 sequence reads: CSVERLASTYEQYF. The CDR3 DNA reads TGCAGCGTTGAACGTCTAGCGAGTACCTACGAGCAGTACTTC.

The genes are TRBV19 and TRBJ2-1; 8 bases are a match to TRBD1. Trimming at V came to 5 bases and at J to 2 bases, leaving 8 bases not matched to a gene. This CDR3 has 16 amino acids. The germline V gene has CDR1 LNHDA and CDR2 SQIVND (reference sequence). The DNA for the CDR3 is TGTGCCAGTAGTGCCCTGACAGGGGACCCCTACAATGAGCAGTTCTTC. Translation gives CASSALTGDPYNEQFF.

The V call is TRBV28, the J call TRBJ1-1; no reliable D call. V was pared by 2 bases and J by 8 bases, with 18 bases between. Germline V gene lookup returns CDR1 MDHEN and CDR2 SYDVKM. The CDR3 is 15 amino acids. For the CDR3, the DNA is TGTGCCAGCAGTTTAAGATTCCGGGGAAGAACGGAAGCTTTCTTT. Its protein product is CASSLRFRGRTEAFF.

V and J are TRBV5-8 and TRBJ1-4; possible D gene TRBD1, 5 bases. V lost 6 bases, J lost 0 bases, and 12 bases lay in between. Germline lookup yields CDR1 SGHTS and CDR2 YDEGEE. This CDR3 has 15 residues. CDR3 sequence reads: CASTLLTATNEKLFF. The CDR3 DNA is TGTGCCAGCACACTTTTGACAGCAACTAATGAAAAACTGTTTTTT.

The chain uses TRBV28 and TRBJ1-6; a weak D match, TRBD1 (5 bases). Germline lookup yields CDR1 MDHEN and CDR2 SYDVKM. The CDR3 loop spans 17 amino acids. The V end was cut by 4 bases, the J end by 1 base, with 14 bases between. The DNA of the CDR3 is TGTGCCAGCAGTTCCGGACATTCAGGATCCTATAATTCACCCCTCCACTTT. The encoded protein is CASSSGHSGSYNSPLHF.